The 32 T cell receptor beta chains presented below share a single source sample, sequenced in a study of cytomegalovirus exposure and HLA in healthy donors. PCR amplification relied on 60 Vbeta primers (plus 13 Jbeta primers). The assay was immunoSEQ multiplex PCR, and TCRdb's table has in-frame clones only and misses some. The sample shows around 140,000 clones, 82% of them seen only once. Sequencing was carried out using PBMCs. Every receptor here comes from a woman aged 50 to 60 in good health and CMV-seropositive.

This chain uses TRBV7-9 with TRBJ2-3; D remains unclear. CDR3 length: 15 residues. From germline, CDR1 is SEHNR and CDR2 FQNEAQ (reference sequence). The V gene lost 0 bases and the J gene lost 6 bases, with 13 bases spanning the gap. This CDR3 is CASSLARLSPDTQYF. CDR3 DNA sequence: TGTGCCAGCAGCTTAGCGCGGCTTTCCCCCGATACGCAGTATTTT.

V usage is TRBV5-4 and J usage is TRBJ1-6; maybe TRBD1 (5 bases). The CDR3 has 15 amino acids. Trimming shortened V by 4 bases and J by 11 bases, and 19 bases separated the two germline ends. Per the germline V gene, CDR1 is SGHNT and CDR2 is YYREEE (reference sequence). CDR3 DNA sequence: TGTGCCAGCAGCCCGGGTTTGCAGGGTCGTCCACCCCTCCACTTT. Translation: CASSPGLQGRPPLHF.

This clone was detected a few times. The CDR3 loop reads CASADRGRAEAFF. The DNA of the CDR3 is TGTGCCAGCGCGGACAGGGGAAGGGCTGAAGCTTTCTTT. V usage is TRBV2 and J usage is TRBJ1-1; 9 bases agree with TRBD1. This CDR3 is built from 13 residues. V was pared by 8 bases and J by 6 bases, with 7 bases of the junction left unmatched. Looked up from germline, CDR1 is SNHLY and CDR2 is FYNNEI.

This clone was detected only a few times. This chain links TRBV6-4 with TRBJ1-2, with 10 bases lining up with TRBD1. The CDR3 is 16 amino acids. Germline values: CDR1 MRHNA, CDR2 SNTAGT. Trimming took 4 bases from V and 2 from J; bases not matched to a gene: 7. As DNA, the CDR3 is TGTGCCAGCAGTGCCTCTCCGGGACAGGGGAACTATGGCTACACCTTC. Its translation is CASSASPGQGNYGYTF.

The V gene is TRBV18, the J gene TRBJ1-1, with 8 bases fitting TRBD1. V trimming: 3 bases; J trimming: 5 bases; junction bases outside the gene matches: 5. Per the germline V gene, CDR1 is KGHSH and CDR2 is LQKENI. The CDR3 has 14 amino acids. As DNA, the CDR3 is TGTGCCAGCTCACCCGGACAGGGAAGGACTGAAGCTTTCTTT. Its protein product is CASSPGQGRTEAFF.

The chain carries TRBV15 and TRBJ2-3; D is unresolved. The CDR3 runs to 13 residues. The germline V and J ends were trimmed by 0 bases and 5 bases, with 6 bases remaining between them. Germline V gene data show CDR1 as LNHNV and CDR2 as YYDKDF (reference sequence). The CDR3 bases are TGTGCCACCAGCAGAGATCCGGGAGATACGCAGTATTTT. The encoded protein is CATSRDPGDTQYF.

The chain is built from TRBV5-1 and TRBJ1-4; D call uncertain. Deletions cut 2 bases from V and 0 bases from J, with 11 bases between. The germline V gene has CDR1 SGHRS and CDR2 YFSETQ. The CDR3 sequence is 16 residues long. CDR3 amino acids: CASSFRGFTTNEKLFF. CDR3 coding DNA: TGCGCCAGCAGCTTCAGAGGGTTTACAACTAATGAAAAACTGTTTTTT.

CDR3 in DNA: TGTGCCAGCAGCTTGGCCCCGGGACAGGGGGCGTTCCGGCCCTACGAGCAGTACTTC. It translates to CASSLAPGQGAFRPYEQYF. This sequence joins TRBV5-8 and TRBJ2-7; TRBD1 agrees at 12 bases. Trimming took 0 bases from V and 2 from J; bases not matched to a gene: 12. Germline CDR1 reads SGHTS; CDR2 reads YDEGEE. This CDR3 region has 19 residues. Combining the CDR3 with reference TRBV5-8 and TRBJ2-7 gives the whole variable domain EAGVTQSPTHLIKTRGQQATLRCSPISGHTSVYWYQQALGLGLQFLLWYDEGEERNRGNFPPRFSGRQFPNYSSELNVNALELEDSALYLCASSLAPGQGAFRPYEQYFGPGTRLTVT.

This chain links TRBV5-1 with TRBJ2-1, with a weak D call TRBD1 (6 bases). The germline V gene has CDR1 SGHRS and CDR2 YFSETQ. V lost 9 bases and J 8 bases, leaving 24 bases between the germline ends. CDR3 length equals 15 residues. CDR3 in amino acids: CATKNRAQGIDEQFF. CDR3 sequence (DNA): TGCGCCACCAAGAACAGGGCCCAAGGCATTGATGAGCAGTTCTTC.

This chain's CDR3 is CASSLDRVSYEQYF. CDR3 in DNA: TGTGCCAGCAGCTTGGACAGGGTCTCCTACGAGCAGTACTTC. V and J are TRBV5-4 and TRBJ2-7; D perhaps matches TRBD1 (6 bases). Trimming took off 0 bases at V and 0 bases at J, with 7 bases between the two ends. CDR1 SGHNT and CDR2 YYREEE come from the germline V gene (reference sequence). This CDR3 has 14 residues.

The CDR3 region is CAIRASGTPILSSTDTQYF. The CDR3 bases are TGTGCCATCAGAGCCTCCGGGACACCTATTTTATCGAGCACAGATACGCAGTATTTT. This chain connects TRBV10-3 to TRBJ2-3; the D gene is possibly TRBD1 (6 bases). CDR1 and CDR2 (germline): ENHRY, SYGVKD. Trimming took off 6 bases at V and 0 bases at J, with 25 bases between the two ends. The CDR3 runs 19 residues.

The chain recombines TRBV7-3 with TRBJ2-3; 10 positions agree with TRBD2. The germline V gene has CDR1 SGHTA and CDR2 FQGTGA. The CDR3 has 15 residues. The V gene end was trimmed by 3 bases and the J gene end by 0 bases; junction bases not matched to a gene: 0. CDR3 loop: CASSLTSGSTDTQYF. DNA for the CDR3: TGTGCCAGCAGCTTGACTAGCGGGAGCACAGATACGCAGTATTTT. The full variable domain, with the rest looked up from reference TRBV7-3 and TRBJ2-3, is GAGVSQTPSNKVTEKGKYVELRCDPISGHTALYWYRQSLGQGPEFLIYFQGTGAADDSGLPNDRFFAVRPEGSVSTLKIQRTERGDSAVYLCASSLTSGSTDTQYFGPGTRLTVL.

This chain connects TRBV7-9 to TRBJ1-1; TRBD1 is a possible D gene (5 bases). V lost 2 bases and J lost 6, with 10 bases in between. The germline V gene has CDR1 SEHNR and CDR2 FQNEAQ (reference sequence). CDR3 length: 13 amino acids. The CDR3 DNA is TGTGCCAGCAGCTTAAGGGGAGGCTCTGAAGCTTTCTTT. It is translated as CASSLRGGSEAFF.

The CDR3 DNA is TGTGCCAGCAGTTACCCAGGACAGATACCCTATGGCTACACCTTC. As protein: CASSYPGQIPYGYTF. The genes are TRBV6-5 and TRBJ1-2; weak D call: TRBD1 (6 bases). CDR3 length: 15 residues. CDR1 is MNHEY, CDR2 SVGAGI, per germline. V lost 2 bases to trimming and J lost 4 bases, with 14 bases between them.

The CDR3 region is CASSGQGYTDTQYF. The CDR3 coding sequence is TGTGCCAGCAGTGGGCAGGGTTACACAGATACGCAGTATTTT. The chain carries TRBV25-1 and TRBJ2-3; weak D call: TRBD1 (5 bases). This CDR3 region has 14 residues. CDR1 and CDR2 (germline): MGHDK, SYGVNS. V lost 4 bases and J 2 bases, leaving 10 bases between the germline ends.

The gene calls are TRBV7-6 and TRBJ2-3; D not certain. The V gene lost 7 bases and the J gene lost 4 bases, with 15 bases spanning the gap. CDR1 and CDR2 from the germline V gene are SGHVS and FNYEAQ. The CDR3 is 14 amino acids. CDR3 nucleotide sequence: TGTGCCAGCAAAATTGAGCTCCGGGCAGATACGCAGTATTTT. Its translation is CASKIELRADTQYF. Full variable domain (rest looked up from reference TRBV7-6 and TRBJ2-3): GAGVSQSPRYKVTKRGQDVALRCDPISGHVSLYWYRQALGQGPEFLTYFNYEAQQDKSGLPNDRFSAERPEGSISTLTIQRTEQRDSAMYRCASKIELRADTQYFGPGTRLTVL.

The rearrangement uses TRBV7-9 and TRBJ1-1; 9 nucleotides align to TRBD1. Germline CDR1 is SEHNR and CDR2 is FQNEAQ (reference sequence). The J segment lost 7 bases and the V segment lost 0 bases, leaving 9 bases of the junction unmatched. There are 16 residues in the CDR3. Here the CDR3 reads CASSLAPQGAVGEAFF. The CDR3 bases are TGTGCCAGCAGCTTAGCGCCACAGGGGGCTGTAGGTGAAGCTTTCTTT.

In its sample, this clone was seen a few times. This sequence joins TRBV11-2 and TRBJ2-1, with a tentative D call TRBD1 (6 bases). The CDR3 is 14 residues long. Between the trimmed V and J ends, which lost 4 bases and 13 bases, there was a span of 20 bases. Germline values: CDR1 SGHAT, CDR2 FQNNGV. The CDR3 DNA reads TGTGCCAGCAGCTCGGCTCAAACCGTGGGGGCCCAGTTCTTC. Translated: CASSSAQTVGAQFF.

The V call is TRBV6-5, the J call TRBJ2-7; TRBD2 matches 7 bases. CDR3 size: 13 residues. Germline V gene sequence: CDR1 MNHEY, CDR2 SVGAGI. Germline trimming cut 7 bases from V and 3 bases from J; bases unmatched to any gene: 6. In DNA, the CDR3 is TGTGCCAGCAACCCAGCGGGGAGCTACGAGCAGTACTTC. Its protein product is CASNPAGSYEQYF.

The V call is TRBV30, the J call TRBJ1-3; the D is unclear. Germline V lookup: CDR1 GTSNPN, CDR2 SVGIG (reference sequence). The length of the CDR3 is 11 residues. Trimming stripped 3 bases from V and 8 bases from J, with 8 bases between. CDR3 sequence reads: CAWSYLDTIYF. DNA for the CDR3: TGTGCCTGGAGCTACTTGGACACCATATATTTT.

The table lists this clone with a few counts. The chain is built from TRBV5-4 and TRBJ1-4; 8 bases match TRBD1. The J segment lost 6 bases and the V segment lost 4 bases, leaving 2 bases of the junction unmatched. The CDR3 loop spans 13 amino acids. Germline assignment: CDR1 SGHNT and CDR2 YYREEE (reference sequence). CDR3 sequence (DNA): TGTGCCAGCAGCCAGGACAGGGATGAAAAACTGTTTTTT. The encoded protein is CASSQDRDEKLFF.

This chain connects TRBV5-1 to TRBJ1-4; 9 bases fit TRBD1. V lost 0 bases, J lost 6 bases, and 3 bases stayed unmatched. The CDR3 length is 15 residues. Germline assignment: CDR1 SGHRS and CDR2 YFSETQ. CDR3 in DNA: TGCGCCAGCAGCTTGGAGGGACAGGGATATGAAAAACTGTTTTTT. Protein sequence: CASSLEGQGYEKLFF.

This clone was seen only a few times. This chain joins TRBV30 and TRBJ1-3, with D possibly TRBD1 on 6 matching bases. Germline values: CDR1 GTSNPN, CDR2 SVGIG (reference sequence). The length of the CDR3 is 16 residues. Trimming shortened V by 0 bases and J by 2 bases, and 14 bases separated the two germline ends. The CDR3 sequence is CAWSVLGGLAGNTIYF. The CDR3 coding sequence is TGTGCCTGGAGTGTACTGGGGGGGCTCGCTGGAAACACCATATATTTT.

The rearrangement joins TRBV6-5 to TRBJ2-7; 11 bases align to TRBD2. The CDR3 length is 16 residues. With 0 bases clipped from V and 6 bases from J, the junction kept 7 bases outside the gene matches. CDR1 and CDR2 from the germline V gene are MNHEY and SVGAGI. CDR3 in amino acids: CASSYSTSGMVAEQYF. The DNA for the CDR3 is TGTGCCAGCAGTTACTCGACTAGCGGGATGGTTGCCGAGCAGTACTTC.

The count of this clone is one. The chain employs TRBV5-1 and TRBJ2-3, with TRBD2 matching over 9 bases. Unmatched junction bases numbered 13, after V lost 0 bases and J lost 2 bases. Germline CDR1 reads SGHRS; CDR2 reads YFSETQ. The length of the CDR3 is 19 residues. CDR3 protein: CASSLALTSGAPPTDTQYF. The CDR3 bases are TGCGCCAGCAGCTTGGCCCTGACTAGCGGCGCCCCACCCACAGATACGCAGTATTTT.

J is TRBJ1-1 and V is TRBV6-1; D ambiguous. The CDR3 is made up of 12 amino acids. The germline V gene has CDR1 MNHNS and CDR2 SASEGT. V lost 10 bases to trimming and J lost 1 base, with 10 bases between them. The CDR3 nucleotides read TGTGCCACGCAAACAGCGAACACTGAAGCTTTCTTT. It specifies CATQTANTEAFF.

The gene calls are TRBV11-3 and TRBJ2-3, with D perhaps TRBD2 (6 bases). Germline-derived CDR1 and CDR2 are SGHNT and YENEEA. V lost 2 bases and J lost 6, with 15 bases in between. The CDR3 spans 15 residues. In nucleotides, the CDR3 is TGTGCCAGCAGCTTACAGGGCGGTGGGGGGGATACGCAGTATTTT. Translated, it gives CASSLQGGGGDTQYF.

The chain has TRBV7-9 and TRBJ2-1, with 11 bases that match TRBD2. V trimming: 1 base; J trimming: 0 bases; junction bases outside the gene matches: 5. CDR1 SEHNR and CDR2 FQNEAQ come from the germline V gene (reference sequence). CDR3 size: 18 residues. The CDR3 is CASSLGTSGGHSYNEQFF. DNA of the CDR3: TGTGCCAGCAGCTTAGGTACTAGCGGGGGCCACTCCTACAATGAGCAGTTCTTC.

The V and J genes are TRBV19 and TRBJ1-2; TRBD1 matches at 7 bases. CDR1 and CDR2 from the germline V gene are LNHDA and SQIVND (reference sequence). The ends lost 3 bases at V and 4 bases at J; junction bases unmatched: 5. This CDR3 contains 14 residues. In DNA form, the CDR3 reads TGTGCCAGTAGTATCCTAGCAGGGGGCTATGGCTACACCTTC. It specifies CASSILAGGYGYTF.

The chain recombines TRBV15 with TRBJ1-2; D remains unclear. The germline V gene has CDR1 LNHNV and CDR2 YYDKDF (reference sequence). Trimming removed 0 bases at V and 3 bases at J, with 14 bases between. This CDR3 has 16 amino acids. The CDR3 region is CATSRDRVPRYYGYTF. Here the CDR3 DNA reads TGTGCCACCAGCAGAGATCGCGTCCCGAGGTACTATGGCTACACCTTC.

This rearrangement joins TRBV5-1 to TRBJ2-2; 9 bases match TRBD1. The germline V gene encodes CDR1 SGHRS and CDR2 YFSETQ. The CDR3 sequence is 20 residues long. Trimming cost V 7 bases and J 6 bases; bases outside gene matches: 25. CDR3 DNA sequence: TGCGCCAGCGGGCAAGGCTACAGGGGGCAAGGTCGGATCCTCGCCGGGGAGCTGTTTTTT. It yields the protein CASGQGYRGQGRILAGELFF.

The rearrangement links TRBV19 to TRBJ2-1; maybe TRBD2 (5 bases). The CDR3 totals 15 residues. The V end lost 3 bases, the J end lost 0 bases, and 9 bases lay between the germline ends. Germline assignment: CDR1 LNHDA and CDR2 SQIVND (reference sequence). The CDR3 bases are TGTGCCAGTAGTATGATGGGGAGCTCCTACAATGAGCAGTTCTTC. Protein sequence: CASSMMGSSYNEQFF. Together with reference TRBV19 and TRBJ2-1, the CDR3 gives the full variable domain: DGGITQSPKYLFRKEGQNVTLSCEQNLNHDAMYWYRQDPGQGLRLIYYSQIVNDFQKGDIAEGYSVSREKKESFPLTVTSAQKNPTAFYLCASSMMGSSYNEQFFGPGTRLTVL.